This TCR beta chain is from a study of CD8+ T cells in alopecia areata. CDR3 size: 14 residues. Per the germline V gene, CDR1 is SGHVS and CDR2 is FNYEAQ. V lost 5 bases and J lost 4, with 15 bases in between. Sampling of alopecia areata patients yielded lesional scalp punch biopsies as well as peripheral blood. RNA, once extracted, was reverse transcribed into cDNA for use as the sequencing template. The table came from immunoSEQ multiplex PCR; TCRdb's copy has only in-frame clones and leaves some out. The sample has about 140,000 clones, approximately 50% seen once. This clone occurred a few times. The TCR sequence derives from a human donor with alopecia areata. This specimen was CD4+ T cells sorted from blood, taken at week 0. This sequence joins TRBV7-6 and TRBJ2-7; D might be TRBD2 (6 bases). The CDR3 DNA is TGTGCCAGCAGCCCTTTCGTCGGGGGTTACGAGCAGTACTTC. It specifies CASSPFVGGYEQYF.